The 29 T cell receptor beta chains in this list originate from one sample, sequenced in a study of human T cells and chemical hapten exposure. Time point denoted: pre-sensitization, week 0. Regarding treatment: therapeutic diphenylcyclopropenone sensitization with weekly scalp DPC. TCRdb analysed the RACE reads with MiXCR anew, one entry per CDR3 protein. The data contain roughly 250,000 distinct CDR3 sequences, roughly 8.9% of them singletons. Source: whole blood, taken in connection with sensitization to the hapten diphenylcyclopropenone (DPC). These receptors were taken from a middle-aged woman with alopecia areata. Some clones in this sample may be carry-over from other donors' samples.

This clonotype was seen many times. J is TRBJ2-7 and V is TRBV28; 7 bases are shared with TRBD1. V lost 5 bases and J lost 0; bases outside the gene matches: 13. Per germline, CDR1 MDHEN and CDR2 SYDVKM. This CDR3 region has 17 residues. The CDR3 region is CASSPPRTGPSSYEQYF. In nucleotides, the CDR3 is TGTGCCAGCAGTCCCCCCCGGACAGGTCCGAGCTCCTACGAGCAGTACTTC.

The chain joins TRBV6-5 to TRBJ1-5, with 7 bases fitting TRBD1. CDR3 size: 15 residues. Germline trimming cut 6 bases from V and 1 base from J; bases unmatched to any gene: 6. Germline lookup yields CDR1 MNHEY and CDR2 SVGAGI. Written as DNA, the CDR3 is TGTGCCAGCAGACGAGGGACAGAAAGCAATCAGCCCCAGCATTTT. This translates into CASRRGTESNQPQHF.

The rearrangement joins TRBV13 to TRBJ2-5; 8 bases line up with TRBD1. V lost 3 bases and J lost 5; bases outside the gene matches: 2. The germline CDR1 and CDR2 sequences are PRHDT and FYEKMQ (reference sequence). This CDR3 comprises 13 residues. The DNA for the CDR3 is TGTGCCAGCAGCTTTCGGGACAGGGAGACCCAGTACTTC. Its protein product is CASSFRDRETQYF.

This clonotype was detected a few times. The V and J genes are TRBV6-2 or TRBV6-3 and TRBJ2-3; D uncertain. CDR1 is MNHEY, CDR2 SVGEGT, per germline. This CDR3 spans 14 amino acids. Trimming removed 2 bases from V and 2 bases from J, with 8 bases in between. CDR3: CASSYGIITDTQYF. In DNA form, the CDR3 reads TGTGCCAGCAGTTACGGGATAATCACAGATACGCAGTATTTT.

This chain uses TRBV9 with TRBJ2-4; tentatively, D is TRBD1 (6 bases). Germline lookup yields CDR1 SGDLS and CDR2 YYNGEE. The V and J ends lost 0 bases and 3 bases respectively, with 13 bases between them. The CDR3 runs to 16 residues. The CDR3: CASSVGGRLDKNIQYF. Written as DNA, the CDR3 is TGTGCCAGCAGCGTAGGGGGGCGGCTGGACAAAAACATTCAGTACTTC.

This chain joins TRBV20-1 and TRBJ1-1, with 7 bases aligning to TRBD1. This CDR3 comprises 15 residues. CDR1 and CDR2 from the germline V gene are DFQATT and SNEGSKA (reference sequence). The junction had 8 bases not matched to a gene; V was cut back by 2 bases and J by 2 bases. CDR3 protein: CSARLRTGRNTEAFF. CDR3 nucleotide sequence: TGCAGTGCTAGATTGAGGACAGGCAGAAACACTGAAGCTTTCTTT.

This clonotype has a handful of counts. The rearrangement links TRBV20-1 to TRBJ2-3, with a possible D match to TRBD1 (6 bases). Germline CDR1 and CDR2: DFQATT and SNEGSKA (reference sequence). Trimming cost V 1 base and J 3 bases, with 11 bases left between them. The CDR3 is made up of 14 amino acids. DNA of the CDR3: TGCAGTGCTAGAGGACAGGACGCGACAGATACGCAGTATTTT. This sequence encodes CSARGQDATDTQYF.

This clonotype was detected only a few times. CDR3 sequence (DNA): TGCAGTGCTAGACGGCCAGGGGTCTATGGCTACACCTTC. Protein product: CSARRPGVYGYTF. The genes are TRBV20-1 and TRBJ1-2, with D tentatively TRBD1 (6 bases). The V gene lost 2 bases and the J gene lost 4 bases, with 11 bases spanning the gap. The CDR3 spans 13 residues. Looked up from germline, CDR1 is DFQATT and CDR2 is SNEGSKA (reference sequence).

This clonotype occurred a few times. The chain joins TRBV7-9 to TRBJ2-3; 13 bases line up with TRBD2. This CDR3 spans 16 amino acids. With 1 base clipped from V and 6 bases from J, the junction kept 4 bases outside the gene matches. Germline loops: CDR1 SEHNR, CDR2 FQNEAQ (reference sequence). The CDR3 protein is CASSLVSGLAGDTQYF. In DNA, the CDR3 is TGTGCCAGCAGCTTAGTATCGGGACTAGCGGGGGATACGCAGTATTTT.

This clonotype was counted a few times. This rearrangement joins TRBV7-2 to TRBJ2-4; no firm D call. The V and J ends lost 1 base and 4 bases respectively, with 11 bases between them. Germline loops: CDR1 SGHTA, CDR2 FQGNSA. The CDR3 is 15 residues long. DNA of the CDR3: TGTGCCAGCAGCTTAGGACCCCAGACTAAAAACATTCAGTACTTC. Its protein is CASSLGPQTKNIQYF.

This clonotype was picked up a small number of times. DNA of the CDR3: TGTGCCAGCAGCTTAGATTTGGCCGACTTAAAACTGTTTTTT. Translation: CASSLDLADLKLFF. J is TRBJ1-4 and V is TRBV7-9; the D is unclear. Trimming removed 1 base at V and 10 bases at J, with 13 bases between. Germline V gives CDR1 SEHNR, CDR2 FQNEAQ (reference sequence). This CDR3 is built from 14 residues.

The chain is built from TRBV5-1 and TRBJ2-3, with D maybe TRBD2 (6 bases). The germline V gene encodes CDR1 SGHRS and CDR2 YFSETQ. The CDR3 loop spans 16 amino acids. V lost 4 bases and J 4 bases, leaving 19 bases between the germline ends. CDR3 nucleotide sequence: TGCGCCAGCAGCATGTTCGGGGGACCTCGCGCAGATACGCAGTATTTT. Protein product: CASSMFGGPRADTQYF.

This clonotype was detected only a few times. V gene TRBV6-2 or TRBV6-3 combines with J gene TRBJ2-2, with D possibly being TRBD2 (6 bases). The germline V and J ends were trimmed by 1 base and 4 bases, with 7 bases remaining between them. The CDR3 is made up of 14 amino acids. Looked up from germline, CDR1 is MNHEY and CDR2 is SVGEGT. CDR3 sequence reads: CASSYFGGTGELFF. For the CDR3, the DNA is TGTGCCAGCAGTTACTTCGGGGGCACCGGGGAGCTGTTTTTT.

The rearrangement links TRBV4-3 to TRBJ1-2, with a possible D match to TRBD1 (5 bases). Looked up from germline, CDR1 is LGHNA and CDR2 is YSLEER. V was cut by 0 bases and J by 4 bases, with 12 bases left in between. The CDR3 consists of 15 residues. CDR3 region: CASSQDPGQSYGYTF. CDR3 nucleotide sequence: TGCGCCAGCAGCCAAGATCCAGGGCAAAGCTATGGCTACACCTTC.

The chain carries TRBV12-3 or TRBV12-4 and TRBJ2-1, with D perhaps TRBD2 (6 bases). V shed 8 bases and J shed 8 bases, with 19 bases lying between them. This CDR3 contains 14 residues. The DNA for the CDR3 is TGTGCCAGCCGCCTCGGGACTTCCCCGGATGAGCAGTTCTTC. Translated: CASRLGTSPDEQFF.

This rearrangement joins TRBV24-1 to TRBJ2-2; D is uncertain. This CDR3 is built from 12 residues. The ends were cut back, 4 bases at V and 5 bases at J, with 4 bases in the middle. Looked up from germline, CDR1 is KGHDR and CDR2 is SFDVKD. The CDR3 sequence: CATSELTGELFF. In nucleotides, the CDR3 is TGTGCCACCAGTGAATTAACCGGGGAGCTGTTTTTT.

This clonotype was observed a handful of times. Compared with germline, one end of the junction differs, possibly owing to a read error. V gene TRBV6-1 combines with J gene TRBJ2-4, with 8 bases identical to TRBD1. CDR1 is MNHNS and CDR2 is SASEGT in the germline V gene. CDR3 length: 15 residues. The CDR3 DNA follows: TGTGCCAGCAGTGAAGGGCAGGGGGCCAGAAACATTCAGTACTTC. Translating it yields CASSEGQGARNIQYF.

This clonotype was observed a few times. The chain carries TRBV28 and TRBJ1-1; D is unclear. Germline CDR1 is MDHEN and CDR2 is SYDVKM. The CDR3 totals 12 residues. V lost 2 bases and J 10 bases, leaving 11 bases between the germline ends. The CDR3 bases are TGTGCCAGCAGTTTACGGGGAGGTGCAGCTTTCTTT. Translated: CASSLRGGAAFF.

This clonotype was found a few times. The gene calls are TRBV9 and TRBJ2-2; TRBD2 aligns across 7 bases. The CDR3 is made up of 15 amino acids. CDR1 and CDR2 from the germline V gene are SGDLS and YYNGEE. J gave up 6 bases and V 0 bases, and 5 bases lay outside the gene matches. CDR3 DNA: TGTGCCAGCAGCGTAGGTGCGGGAGAGCCCGGGGAGCTGTTTTTT. This codes for CASSVGAGEPGELFF.

Many counts were recorded for this clonotype. This chain joins TRBV6-2 or TRBV6-3 and TRBJ2-7; D perhaps matches TRBD1 (6 bases). Germline assignment: CDR1 MNHEY and CDR2 SVGEGT. This CDR3 contains 14 residues. Trimming took 6 bases from V and 0 from J, leaving 12 bases between them. CDR3 nucleotide sequence: TGTGCCAGCAGGAGACAGGCTAGCTCCTACGAGCAGTACTTC. Translated, it gives CASRRQASSYEQYF.

V usage is TRBV30 and J usage is TRBJ2-7; D gene ambiguous. The germline gives CDR1 GTSNPN, CDR2 SVGIG (reference sequence). CDR3 size: 11 residues. V lost 2 bases, J lost 7 bases, and 9 bases lay in between. In DNA, the CDR3 is TGTGCCTGGAGTACCGTGGGGGAGCAGTACTTC. Translation: CAWSTVGEQYF.

J is TRBJ2-1 and V is TRBV6-2 or TRBV6-3; D ambiguous. Looked up from germline, CDR1 is MNHEY and CDR2 is SVGEGT. Trimming shortened V by 4 bases and J by 1 base, and 11 bases separated the two germline ends. The CDR3 sequence is 15 residues long. DNA of the CDR3: TGTGCCAGCAGTTGGCATAGCCTTTCCTACAATGAGCAGTTCTTC. Translating gives CASSWHSLSYNEQFF.

This clonotype has a count of ten or more. The gene calls are TRBV20-1 and TRBJ2-1; D might be TRBD1 (5 bases). Germline V lookup: CDR1 DFQATT, CDR2 SNEGSKA (reference sequence). Trimming took off 4 bases at V and 9 bases at J, with 10 bases between the two ends. The CDR3 length is 11 residues. The CDR3 loop is CSAIQGFEQFF. Here the CDR3 DNA reads TGCAGTGCTATCCAGGGTTTTGAGCAGTTCTTC.

This clonotype was seen at least ten times. This chain connects TRBV4-2 to TRBJ2-3; 11 nucleotides align to TRBD2. Germline-derived CDR1 and CDR2 are LGHNA and YNFKEQ. The CDR3 is 15 amino acids. The J segment lost 4 bases and the V segment lost 1 base, leaving 1 base of the junction unmatched. The CDR3 nucleotides read TGTGCCAGCAGCCAAGCTAGCGGGAGGTCAGATACGCAGTATTTT. It codes for CASSQASGRSDTQYF.

The rearrangement uses TRBV6-2 or TRBV6-3 and TRBJ1-2; 12 bases agree with TRBD1. From germline, CDR1 is MNHEY and CDR2 SVGEGT. Trimming cost V 4 bases and J 3 bases; bases outside gene matches: 15. CDR3 length equals 19 residues. DNA of the CDR3: TGTGCCAGCAGTTCCTACCCCGGGACAGGGGGCGTTTCTGACTATGGCTACACCTTC. It codes for CASSSYPGTGGVSDYGYTF.

A word on this clonotype: A much larger clone sits a single nucleotide away, making a read error possible. The chain joins TRBV12-3 or TRBV12-4 to TRBJ2-1, with TRBD2 matching over 11 bases. CDR3 length: 14 residues. Trimming at V came to 6 bases and at J to 5 bases, leaving 3 bases not matched to a gene. The DNA of the CDR3 is TGTGCCAGCAGCGGGACTAGCGGAGACAATGAGCAGTTCTTC. The encoded protein is CASSGTSGDNEQFF.

The chain has TRBV20-1 and TRBJ2-3; 8 positions match TRBD2. V lost 5 bases, J lost 5 bases, and 9 bases stayed unmatched. Germline values: CDR1 DFQATT, CDR2 SNEGSKA (reference sequence). The CDR3 extends over 14 amino acids. CDR3 bases: TGCAGTGCTCCTCGGAGGCTAGCGGGAGATACGCAGTATTTT. Its translation: CSAPRRLAGDTQYF.

This clonotype has at least ten counts. The chain is built from TRBV28 and TRBJ2-3; D is unresolved. The CDR3 is 14 amino acids. Per germline, CDR1 MDHEN and CDR2 SYDVKM. The V end was cut by 8 bases, the J end by 6 bases, with 18 bases between. The CDR3 sequence: CASGTIDHLDTQYF. The CDR3 DNA is TGTGCCAGCGGTACCATAGACCACTTGGATACGCAGTATTTT.

V and J are TRBV20-1 and TRBJ2-1; TRBD2 agrees at 14 bases. CDR1 is DFQATT and CDR2 is SNEGSKA in the germline V gene (reference sequence). The CDR3 covers 15 residues. V was pared by 6 bases and J by 7 bases, with 8 bases of the junction left unmatched. The CDR3 DNA is TGCAGTGCCCGACTAGCGGGAGGGCCGTGGAATGAGCAGTTCTTC. Its protein is CSARLAGGPWNEQFF.